These T cell receptor beta chains were read from a single sample in a study of STAT5B mutations in CD4+ large granular lymphocyte leukemia. Only in-frame clones appear in the TCRdb table, and some are missing; sequencing was by immunoSEQ multiplex PCR. The sample carries a few thousand clones, roughly four fifths recorded once. Sequencing was done on a sample of PBMCs. These receptors all stem from a man aged 70-80 years with CD4+ T-cell large granular lymphocyte leukemia. Both conserved end residues are part of each CDR3. The order of the fields is V gene, J gene, clone size, D gene, CDR3 protein, CDR3 DNA. D genes are given only for firm matches. Expanded clones get a size class; other rows say once, few or many, or leave the size out.

>TRBV6-1|TRBJ1-1|.|.
CASPGTREAFF
TGTGCCAGCCCGGGGACACGTGAAGCTTTCTTT
>TRBV11-2|TRBJ1-6|few|.
CASSNFDNSPLHF
TGTGCCAGCAGCAACTTTGATAATTCACCCCTCCACTTT
>TRBV19|TRBJ2-7|.|.
CASSIRFGGFDEQYF
TGTGCCAGTAGTATTAGGTTTGGGGGTTTCGACGAGCAGTACTTC
>TRBV10-3|TRBJ2-7|medium-sized|TRBD1
CAISRRQGGVEQYF
TGTGCCATCAGCCGTCGACAGGGTGGGGTCGAGCAGTACTTC
>TRBV10-1|TRBJ2-3|.|.
CASSGREVTDTQYF
TGCGCCAGCAGTGGCAGGGAGGTAACAGATACGCAGTATTTT
>TRBV9|TRBJ1-2|.|.
CASNPDGSSGGYTF
TGTGCCAGCAACCCGGACGGCTCCTCGGGAGGCTACACCTTC
>TRBV29-1|TRBJ1-4|.|.
CSVEWGTNEKLFF
TGCAGCGTTGAATGGGGAACTAATGAAAAACTGTTTTTT
>TRBV7-9|TRBJ2-3|.|.
CASSLDWASTDTQYF
TGTGCCAGCAGCTTAGATTGGGCGAGCACAGATACGCAGTATTTT
>TRBV4-3|TRBJ1-1|.|.
CASSPTGHTEAFF
TGCGCCAGCAGCCCGACAGGCCACACTGAAGCTTTCTTT
>TRBV27|TRBJ2-3|.|.
CASSQPGDTQYF
TGTGCCAGCAGTCAACCCGGTGATACGCAGTATTTT
>TRBV10-3|TRBJ2-5|.|TRBD1
CAISESMDRGPQETQYF
TGTGCCATCAGTGAGTCGATGGACAGGGGTCCCCAAGAGACCCAGTACTTC
>TRBV5-1|TRBJ2-3|.|.
CASSYLDRNTDTQYF
TGCGCCAGCAGCTACCTCGACAGAAACACAGATACGCAGTATTTT
>TRBV27|TRBJ2-5|.|TRBD2
CASSFGGGGRETQYF
TGTGCCAGCAGTTTCGGGGGGGGAGGTCGAGAGACCCAGTACTTC
>TRBV27|TRBJ1-1|once|.
CASSFLGEVAEAFF
TGTGCCAGCAGTTTTTTAGGGGAGGTTGCTGAAGCTTTCTTT
>TRBV5-4|TRBJ1-4|.|TRBD1
CASSLEGQGAWEKLFF
TGTGCCAGCAGCTTGGAGGGACAGGGGGCATGGGAAAAACTGTTTTTT
>TRBV5-1|TRBJ2-2|.|.
CASRVTGGLTGELFF
TGCGCCAGCCGGGTTACGGGGGGCCTCACCGGGGAGCTGTTTTTT
>TRBV6-5|TRBJ1-1|.|TRBD1
CASSYLHRGRTFF
TGTGCCAGCAGTTACTTACACAGGGGGAGGACTTTCTTT
>TRBV27|TRBJ2-1|few|.
CASSPILGNEQFF
TGTGCCAGCAGTCCCATCTTGGGCAATGAGCAGTTCTTC
>TRBV9|TRBJ2-7|.|.
CASSVEASQSREQYF
TGTGCCAGCAGCGTAGAGGCTAGCCAAAGTAGGGAGCAGTACTTC
>TRBV5-1|TRBJ2-3|.|.
CASSLLGLEDTDTQYF
TGCGCCAGCAGCTTGTTAGGCCTTGAGGACACAGATACGCAGTATTTT
>TRBV27|TRBJ1-1|.|.
CASSPVGAANTEAFF
TGTGCCAGCAGCCCCGTCGGGGCAGCGAACACTGAAGCTTTCTTT
>TRBV11-2|TRBJ2-7|.|.
CASSSPLTVFYEQYF
TGTGCCAGCAGCTCTCCACTGACAGTCTTCTACGAGCAGTACTTC
>TRBV15|TRBJ2-7|.|.
CATSREVKGAEKYF
TGTGCCACCAGCAGAGAGGTGAAGGGAGCCGAGAAGTACTTC
>TRBV6-6|TRBJ2-7|.|TRBD1
CASHHSAGGEQYF
TGTGCCAGCCACCACTCGGCAGGGGGTGAGCAGTACTTC
>TRBV6-5|TRBJ2-3|once|.
CASSLALNPPMDTQYF
TGTGCCAGCAGTTTGGCACTTAACCCTCCAATGGATACGCAGTATTTT
>TRBV6-5|TRBJ1-1|.|.
CASSTGTPNTEAFF
TGTGCCAGCAGCACCGGGACACCTAACACTGAAGCTTTCTTT
>TRBV5-1|TRBJ2-5|.|TRBD1
CASSLGTGGRETQYF
TGCGCCAGCAGCTTGGGGACAGGGGGCAGAGAGACCCAGTACTTC
>TRBV2|TRBJ2-5|.|TRBD2
CASRGLAGLGETQYF
TGTGCCAGCAGAGGACTAGCTGGGCTGGGGGAGACCCAGTACTTC
>TRBV4-1|TRBJ2-5|.|TRBD1
CASSQKDRGGETQYF
TGCGCCAGCAGCCAGAAGGACAGGGGAGGGGAGACCCAGTACTTC
>TRBV5-1|TRBJ2-3|.|.
CASSLEPADTQYF
TGCGCCAGCAGCTTGGAGCCCGCAGATACGCAGTATTTT
>TRBV7-6|TRBJ1-1|once|.
CASSPGGANTEAFF
TGTGCCAGCAGCCCCGGAGGGGCGAACACTGAAGCTTTCTTT
>TRBV7-9|TRBJ2-2|.|.
CASSWLTITGELFF
TGTGCCAGCAGCTGGTTGACGATCACCGGGGAGCTGTTTTTT
>TRBV5-5|TRBJ1-1|.|TRBD1
CASNYLTGGNTEAFF
TGTGCCAGCAACTATCTCACAGGGGGGAACACTGAAGCTTTCTTT
>TRBV7-9|TRBJ2-3|.|.
CASSQTDTQYF
TGTGCCAGCAGCCAGACGGATACGCAGTATTTT
>TRBV9|TRBJ2-7|.|TRBD2
CASSVGTSGSEQYF
TGTGCCAGCAGCGTAGGGACTAGCGGGAGCGAGCAGTACTTC
>TRBV10-3|TRBJ2-5|few|TRBD2
CAISESPPTSGRVQETQYF
TGTGCCATCAGTGAGTCCCCCCCTACTAGCGGGAGGGTTCAAGAGACCCAGTACTTC
>TRBV9|TRBJ2-1|few|TRBD2
CASAKTSGEVNEQFF
TGTGCCAGCGCCAAAACTAGCGGGGAAGTCAATGAGCAGTTCTTC
>TRBV7-9|TRBJ2-7|.|.
CASSLGGSSAYEQYF
TGTGCCAGCAGCTTAGGTGGCTCTAGCGCCTACGAGCAGTACTTC
>TRBV19|TRBJ1-1|.|.
CASSTGRTEAFF
TGTGCCAGTAGCACAGGACGGACCGAAGCTTTCTTT
>TRBV11-3|TRBJ2-7|.|TRBD1
CASSLQTGGTYEQYF
TGTGCCAGCAGCCTACAGACAGGGGGGACGTACGAGCAGTACTTC
>TRBV7-2|TRBJ2-3|.|.
CASSLFTDTQYF
TGTGCCAGCAGCTTGTTCACAGATACGCAGTATTTT
>TRBV19|TRBJ2-3|.|.
CASSLSGGRTDTQYF
TGTGCCAGTTCCCTTTCTGGCGGTCGCACAGATACGCAGTATTTT
>TRBV25-1|TRBJ1-4|.|.
CASSEPRDEKLFF
TGTGCCAGCAGTGAACCCCGGGATGAAAAACTGTTTTTT